This T cell receptor beta chain stems from a study of T-cell reconstitution after alpha-beta-depleted transplantation in children. Findings and caveats of the study: Newly produced T cells mostly provided counts and TCRbeta diversity after one year, as hyperexpanded clones declined. Some patients' high day-60 TCRbeta diversity was attributed to recipient cells surviving conditioning. In patients about two months after transplant, alpha-beta T cells reportedly arose from several hundred expanded graft clones.

As concerns this clonotype: As yet, its antigen is unknown.

Construction of the TCRbeta library involved unique molecular identifiers. TCRdb passed the PCR reads through MiXCR, listing each CDR3 protein once. The profile covers approximately 79,000 distinct CDR3 sequences, with 15% to 20% appearing a single time and 51% taken by the ten largest. Germline trimming cut 2 bases from V and 13 bases from J; bases unmatched to any gene: 8. The germline V gene has CDR1 KGHDR and CDR2 SFDVKD. This CDR3 is built from 14 residues. The rearrangement links TRBV24-1 to TRBJ2-1; 9 nucleotides match TRBD2. This material consisted of PBMCs, mostly from graft donor cells, taken 360 days after TCRalphabeta/CD19-depleted stem cell transplant. This clonotype was obtained from a male patient aged 2-15 years who had a stem cell transplant for acute lymphoblastic leukemia, so the T cells may come from the graft donor. The CDR3 spells CATSDSGTSWGQFF. DNA of the CDR3: TGTGCCACCAGTGATTCTGGGACTAGCTGGGGTCAGTTCTTC.